This entry concerns a single T cell receptor beta chain. UMIs accompanied the 5'RACE template switching by which TCR beta cDNA was made. From its re-call of the 5' RACE reads, TCRdb lists each CDR3 protein once, without DNA. The data show 500,000 or so distinct CDR3 sequences, and the top ten clones hold roughly 3.6%. The sample is drawn from a study of T cells expressing NK-cell markers. The germline gives CDR1 SGHTA, CDR2 FQGNSA. The CDR3 consists of 16 residues. What was sequenced was blood T cells: a sorted CD56 or NKG2C T cell subset, CD4+ or CD8+ T cells, or bulk PBMC T cells (not recorded which). V and J are TRBV7-2 and TRBJ2-1; TCRdb selects TRBD1, and the lack of DNA leaves this call unchecked. The sequence was collected from a man between 18 and 35 years old in good health. The CDR3 region is CASSFFGTGSVDEQFF.